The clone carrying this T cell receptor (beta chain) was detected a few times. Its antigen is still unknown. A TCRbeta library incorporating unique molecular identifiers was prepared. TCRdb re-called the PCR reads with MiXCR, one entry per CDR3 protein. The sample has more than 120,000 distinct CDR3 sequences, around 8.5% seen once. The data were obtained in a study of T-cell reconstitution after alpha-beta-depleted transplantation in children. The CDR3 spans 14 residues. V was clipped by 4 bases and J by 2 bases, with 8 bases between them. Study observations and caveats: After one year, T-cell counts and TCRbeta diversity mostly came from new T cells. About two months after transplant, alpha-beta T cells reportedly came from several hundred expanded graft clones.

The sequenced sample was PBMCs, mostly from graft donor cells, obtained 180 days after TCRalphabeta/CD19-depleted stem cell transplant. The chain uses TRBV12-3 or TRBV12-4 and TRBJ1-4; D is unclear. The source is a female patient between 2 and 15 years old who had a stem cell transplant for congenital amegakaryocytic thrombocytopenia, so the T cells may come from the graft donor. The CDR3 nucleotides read TGTGCCAGCAGTTCGTCTCTGACTAATGAAAAACTGTTTTTT. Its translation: CASSSSLTNEKLFF.